Listed here are 5 T cell receptor beta chains from one sample, sequenced in a study of cytomegalovirus exposure and HLA in healthy donors. Researchers ran the PCR with 60 Vbeta and 13 Jbeta primers. Using immunoSEQ multiplex PCR, the repertoire was profiled, and TCRdb retains in-frame clones only, with some absent. Among some 170,000 clones listed, approximately 70% were seen once. Sequenced: PBMCs. The receptors derive from a young man in good health and CMV-seropositive.

This clone has a handful of counts. This chain joins TRBV5-1 and TRBJ2-5, with TRBD2 identical over 9 bases. The CDR3 loop spans 15 amino acids. The V gene end was trimmed by 0 bases and the J gene end by 3 bases; junction bases not matched to a gene: 3. CDR1 and CDR2 (germline): SGHRS, YFSETQ. For the CDR3, the DNA is TGCGCCAGCAGCTTGGCCGGCGGGGGGGAAGAGACCCAGTACTTC. The encoded protein is CASSLAGGGEETQYF.

This clone was detected a few times. The V gene is TRBV6-1, the J gene TRBJ1-4, with D maybe TRBD1 (6 bases). The CDR3 extends over 16 amino acids. V shed 1 base and J shed 5 bases, with 14 bases lying between them. Germline V gene sequence: CDR1 MNHNS, CDR2 SASEGT. The chain's CDR3 is CASSEGGTSWNEKLFF. The CDR3 DNA sequence: TGTGCCAGCAGTGAAGGAGGGACATCTTGGAATGAAAAACTGTTTTTT.

The chain employs TRBV10-3 and TRBJ2-1, with 8 bases lining up with TRBD2. The CDR3 length is 17 residues. Germline V gene sequence: CDR1 ENHRY, CDR2 SYGVKD. V lost 6 bases, J lost 6 bases, and 16 bases stayed unmatched. The CDR3 DNA is TGTGCCATCAGCCCTGGAACTAGAGCGGGAGAGTCCAATGAGCAGTTCTTC. This gives the protein CAISPGTRAGESNEQFF.

J is TRBJ1-4 and V is TRBV7-8; D might be TRBD1 (5 bases). CDR1 is SGHVS, CDR2 FQNEAQ, per germline. V lost 5 bases and J lost 2, with 9 bases in between. CDR3 size: 14 residues. CDR3 residues: CASSRQSTNEKLFF. CDR3 DNA: TGTGCCAGCAGCCGACAGAGTACTAATGAAAAACTGTTTTTT.

This chain links TRBV6-1 with TRBJ2-3; D is possibly TRBD1 (6 bases). V dropped 7 bases and J dropped 1 base, with 12 bases sitting between them. CDR1 is MNHNS and CDR2 is SASEGT in the germline V gene. The CDR3 is 14 amino acids. CDR3 region: CASTPGHGTDTQYF. The CDR3 coding sequence is TGTGCCAGCACCCCGGGACACGGCACAGATACGCAGTATTTT.